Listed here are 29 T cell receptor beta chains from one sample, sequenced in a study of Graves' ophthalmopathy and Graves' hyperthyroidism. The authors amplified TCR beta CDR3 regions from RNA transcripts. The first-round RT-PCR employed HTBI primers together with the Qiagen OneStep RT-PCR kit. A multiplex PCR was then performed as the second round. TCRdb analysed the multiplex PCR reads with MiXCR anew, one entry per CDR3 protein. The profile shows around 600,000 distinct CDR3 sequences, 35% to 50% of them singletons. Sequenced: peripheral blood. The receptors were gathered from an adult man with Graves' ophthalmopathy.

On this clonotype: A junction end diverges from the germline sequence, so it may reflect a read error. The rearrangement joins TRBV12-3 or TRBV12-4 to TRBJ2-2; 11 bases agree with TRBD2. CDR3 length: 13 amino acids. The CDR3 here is CAGRLAGTGELFF. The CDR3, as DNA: TGTGCCGGCAGACTAGCGGGGACCGGGGAGCTGTTTTTT.

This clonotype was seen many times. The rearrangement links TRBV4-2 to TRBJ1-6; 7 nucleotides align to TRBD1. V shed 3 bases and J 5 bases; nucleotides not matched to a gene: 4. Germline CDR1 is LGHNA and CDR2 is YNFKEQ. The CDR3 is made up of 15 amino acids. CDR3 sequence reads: CASSQTTGNNSPLHF. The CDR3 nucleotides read TGTGCCAGCAGCCAGACGACAGGGAATAATTCACCCCTCCACTTT.

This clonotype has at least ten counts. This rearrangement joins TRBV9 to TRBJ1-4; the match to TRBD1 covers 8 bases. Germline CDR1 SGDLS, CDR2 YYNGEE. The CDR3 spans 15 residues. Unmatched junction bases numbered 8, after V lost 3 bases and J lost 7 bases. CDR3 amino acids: CASSGTGGWSEKLFF. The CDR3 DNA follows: TGTGCCAGCAGCGGTACAGGGGGTTGGAGTGAAAAACTGTTTTTT. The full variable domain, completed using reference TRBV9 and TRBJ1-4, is DSGVTQTPKHLITATGQRVTLRCSPRSGDLSVYWYQQSLDQGLQFLIQYYNGEERAKGNILERFSAQQFPDLHSELNLSSLELGDSALYFCASSGTGGWSEKLFFGSGTQLSVL.

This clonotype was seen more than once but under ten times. CDR3 in DNA: TGTGCCAGCAGCTTATCGGTTTCAGGGGGGGCTTATGGCTACACCTTC. The encoded protein is CASSLSVSGGAYGYTF. The rearrangement links TRBV11-2 to TRBJ1-2; 7 nucleotides agree with TRBD1. Trimming at V came to 2 bases and at J to 5 bases, leaving 11 bases not matched to a gene. This CDR3 comprises 16 residues. The V gene's germline CDR1 is SGHAT and CDR2 FQNNGV.

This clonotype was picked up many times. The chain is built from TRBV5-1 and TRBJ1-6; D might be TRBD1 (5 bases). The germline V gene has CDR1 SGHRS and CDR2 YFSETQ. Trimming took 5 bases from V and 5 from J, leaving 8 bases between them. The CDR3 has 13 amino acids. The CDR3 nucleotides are TGCGCCAGCAGGTGGGACCATAATTCACCCCTCCACTTT. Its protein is CASRWDHNSPLHF.

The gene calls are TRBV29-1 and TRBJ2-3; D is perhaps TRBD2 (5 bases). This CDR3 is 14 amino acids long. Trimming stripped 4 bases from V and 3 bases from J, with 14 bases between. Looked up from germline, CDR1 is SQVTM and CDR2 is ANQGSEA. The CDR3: CSVVEASPTDTQYF. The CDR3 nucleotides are TGCAGCGTTGTGGAGGCCAGCCCTACAGATACGCAGTATTTT.

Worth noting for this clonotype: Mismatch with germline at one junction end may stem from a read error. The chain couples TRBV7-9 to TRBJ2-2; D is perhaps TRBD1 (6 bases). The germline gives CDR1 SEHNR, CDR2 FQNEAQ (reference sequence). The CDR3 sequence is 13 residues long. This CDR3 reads CASSGGEGLERFF. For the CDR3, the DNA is TGTGCCAGCAGCGGGGGCGAGGGGCTGGAGCGGTTTTTT.

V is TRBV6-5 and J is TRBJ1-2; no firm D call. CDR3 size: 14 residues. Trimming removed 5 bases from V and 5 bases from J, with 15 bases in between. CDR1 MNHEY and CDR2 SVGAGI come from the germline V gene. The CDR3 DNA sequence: TGTGCCAGCAGTGGCCGGAGCAGGAGATATGGCTACACCTTC. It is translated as CASSGRSRRYGYTF.

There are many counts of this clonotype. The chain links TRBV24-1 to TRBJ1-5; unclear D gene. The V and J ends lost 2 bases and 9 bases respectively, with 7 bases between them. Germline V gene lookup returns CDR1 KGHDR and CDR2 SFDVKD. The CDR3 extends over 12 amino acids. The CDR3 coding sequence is TGTGCCACCAGTGATTCCTATGGGCCCCAGCATTTT. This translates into CATSDSYGPQHF.

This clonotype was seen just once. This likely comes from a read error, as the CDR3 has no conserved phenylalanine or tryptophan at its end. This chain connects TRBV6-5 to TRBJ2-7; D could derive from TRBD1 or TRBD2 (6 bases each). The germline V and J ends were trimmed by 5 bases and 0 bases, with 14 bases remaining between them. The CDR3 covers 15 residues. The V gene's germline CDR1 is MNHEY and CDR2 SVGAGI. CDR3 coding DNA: TGTGCCAGCAGTCCCGGGGGCAGGAGCTCCTACGAGCAGTACTGC. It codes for CASSPGGRSSYEQYC.

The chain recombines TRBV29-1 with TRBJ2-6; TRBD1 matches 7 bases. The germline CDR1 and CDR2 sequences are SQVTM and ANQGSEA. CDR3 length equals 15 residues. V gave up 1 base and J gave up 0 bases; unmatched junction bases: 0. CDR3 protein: CSVEGQGSGANVLTF. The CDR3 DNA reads TGCAGCGTTGAAGGACAGGGCTCTGGGGCCAACGTCCTGACTTTC. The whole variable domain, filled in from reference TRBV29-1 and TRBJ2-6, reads SAVISQKPSRDICQRGTSLTIQCQVDSQVTMMFWYRQQPGQSLTLIATANQGSEATYESGFVIDKFPISRPNLTFSTLTVSNMSPEDSSIYLCSVEGQGSGANVLTFGAGSRLTVL.

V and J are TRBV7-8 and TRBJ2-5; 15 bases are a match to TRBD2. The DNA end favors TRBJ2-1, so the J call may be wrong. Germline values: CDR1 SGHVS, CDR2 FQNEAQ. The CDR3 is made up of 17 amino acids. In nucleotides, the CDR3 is TGTGCCAGCAGCTTAGGCGGACTAGCGGGAGGGCCGGATGAGCAGTTCTTC. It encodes CASSLGGLAGGPDEQFF.

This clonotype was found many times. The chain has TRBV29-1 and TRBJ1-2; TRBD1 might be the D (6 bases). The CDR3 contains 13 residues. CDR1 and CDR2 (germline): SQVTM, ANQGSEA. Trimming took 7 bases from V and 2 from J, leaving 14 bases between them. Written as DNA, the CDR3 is TGCAGCGCCACCGGGACACAGAACTATGGCTACACCTTC. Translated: CSATGTQNYGYTF.

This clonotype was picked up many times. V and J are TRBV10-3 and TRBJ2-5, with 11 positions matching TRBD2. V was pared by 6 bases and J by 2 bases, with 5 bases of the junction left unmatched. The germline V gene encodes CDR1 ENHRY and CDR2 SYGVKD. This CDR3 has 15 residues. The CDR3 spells CAIRATSGIQETQYF. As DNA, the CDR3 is TGTGCCATCAGGGCGACTAGCGGGATACAAGAGACCCAGTACTTC.

The CDR3 region has the DNA TGTGCCAGCAGCCAAGCAACGACACAGGGGAACAATCAGCCCCAGCATTTT. Translation gives CASSQATTQGNNQPQHF. The genes are TRBV7-9 and TRBJ1-5; TRBD1 aligns across 7 bases. This CDR3 has 17 amino acids. The V gene's germline CDR1 is SEHNR and CDR2 FQNEAQ (reference sequence). J was trimmed by 3 bases and V by 5 bases; bases with no gene match: 13.

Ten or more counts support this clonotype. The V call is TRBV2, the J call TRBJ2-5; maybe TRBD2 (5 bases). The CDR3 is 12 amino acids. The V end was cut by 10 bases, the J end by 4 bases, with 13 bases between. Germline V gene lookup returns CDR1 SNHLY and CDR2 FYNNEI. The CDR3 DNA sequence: TGTGCCACTTTTCGGGGTTCAGAGACCCAGTACTTC. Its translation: CATFRGSETQYF.

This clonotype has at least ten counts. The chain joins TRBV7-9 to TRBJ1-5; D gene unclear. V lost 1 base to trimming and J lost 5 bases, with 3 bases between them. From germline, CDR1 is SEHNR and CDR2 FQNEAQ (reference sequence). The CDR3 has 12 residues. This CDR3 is CASSLEYQPQHF. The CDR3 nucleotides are TGTGCCAGCAGCTTAGAGTATCAGCCCCAGCATTTT. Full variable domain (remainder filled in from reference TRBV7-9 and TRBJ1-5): DTGVSQNPRHKITKRGQNVTFRCDPISEHNRLYWYRQTLGQGPEFLTYFQNEAQLEKSRLLSDRFSAERPKGSFSTLEIQRTEQGDSAMYLCASSLEYQPQHFGDGTRLSIL.

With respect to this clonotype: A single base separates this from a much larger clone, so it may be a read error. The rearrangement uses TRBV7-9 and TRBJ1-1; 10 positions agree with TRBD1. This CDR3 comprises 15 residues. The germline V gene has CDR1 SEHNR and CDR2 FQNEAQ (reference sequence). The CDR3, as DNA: TGTGCCAGCAGCTTAGGACAGACAGGGGGCACTGAAGCTTCCTTT. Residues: CASSLGQTGGTEASF.

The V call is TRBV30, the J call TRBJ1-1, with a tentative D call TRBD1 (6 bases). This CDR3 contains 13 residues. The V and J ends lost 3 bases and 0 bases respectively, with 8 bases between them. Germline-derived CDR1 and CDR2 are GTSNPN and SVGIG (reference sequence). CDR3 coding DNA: TGTGCCTGGAGCCAGGGGATGAACACTGAAGCTTTCTTT. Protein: CAWSQGMNTEAFF. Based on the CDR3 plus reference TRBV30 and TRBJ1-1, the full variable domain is SQTIHQWPATLVQPVGSPLSLECTVEGTSNPNLYWYRQAAGRGLQLLFYSVGIGQISSEVPQNLSASRPQDRQFILSSKKLLLSDSGFYLCAWSQGMNTEAFFGQGTRLTVV.

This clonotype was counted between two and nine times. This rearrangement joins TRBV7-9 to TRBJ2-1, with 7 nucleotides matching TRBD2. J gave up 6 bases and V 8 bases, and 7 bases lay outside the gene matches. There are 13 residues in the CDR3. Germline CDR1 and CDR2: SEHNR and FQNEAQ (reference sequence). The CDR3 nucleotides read TGTGCCAGCGCGCTAGCGGAGGTCAATGAGCAGTTCTTC. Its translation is CASALAEVNEQFF.

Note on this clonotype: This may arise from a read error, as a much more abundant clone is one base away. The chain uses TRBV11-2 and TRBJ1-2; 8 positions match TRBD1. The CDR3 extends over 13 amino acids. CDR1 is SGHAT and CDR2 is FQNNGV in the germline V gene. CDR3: CASSVETGDGYTF. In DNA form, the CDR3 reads TGTGCCAGCAGCGTAGAGACAGGGGATGGCTACACCTTC.

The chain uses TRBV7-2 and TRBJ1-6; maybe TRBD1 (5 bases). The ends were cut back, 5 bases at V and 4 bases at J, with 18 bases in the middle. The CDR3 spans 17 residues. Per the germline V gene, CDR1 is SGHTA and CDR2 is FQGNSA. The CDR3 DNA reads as TGTGCCAGCAGCCAGGAGACCGACAGCGATTATAATTCACCCCTCCACTTT. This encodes CASSQETDSDYNSPLHF.

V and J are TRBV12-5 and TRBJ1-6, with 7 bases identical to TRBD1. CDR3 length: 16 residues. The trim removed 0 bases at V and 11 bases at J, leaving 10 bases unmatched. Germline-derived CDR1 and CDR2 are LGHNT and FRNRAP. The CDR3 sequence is CASGLVTGDRMTPLHF. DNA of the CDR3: TGTGCTAGTGGTTTGGTTACAGGGGATCGAATGACACCCCTCCACTTT.

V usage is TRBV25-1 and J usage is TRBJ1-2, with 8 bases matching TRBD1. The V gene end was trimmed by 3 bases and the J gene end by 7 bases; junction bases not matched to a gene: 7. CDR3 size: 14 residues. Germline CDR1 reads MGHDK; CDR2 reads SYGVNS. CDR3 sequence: CASSEGTGYSGYTF. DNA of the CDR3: TGTGCCAGCAGTGAGGGGACAGGTTACAGTGGCTACACCTTC.

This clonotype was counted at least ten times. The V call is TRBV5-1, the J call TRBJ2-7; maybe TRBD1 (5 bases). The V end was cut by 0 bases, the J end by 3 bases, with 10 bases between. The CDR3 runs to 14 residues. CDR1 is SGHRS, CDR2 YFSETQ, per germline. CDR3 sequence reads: CASSLGGKDYEQYF. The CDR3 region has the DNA TGCGCCAGCAGCTTGGGGGGCAAGGACTACGAGCAGTACTTC. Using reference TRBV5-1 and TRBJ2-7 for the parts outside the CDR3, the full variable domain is KAGVTQTPRYLIKTRGQQVTLSCSPISGHRSVSWYQQTPGQGLQFLFEYFSETQRNKGNFPGRFSGRQFSNSRSEMNVSTLELGDSALYLCASSLGGKDYEQYFGPGTRLTVT.

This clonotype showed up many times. The DNA for the CDR3 is TGTGCCAGCAGCTTAGCCCCGACTTATGCGAACACTGAAGCTTTCTTT. This gives the protein CASSLAPTYANTEAFF. The chain is built from TRBV7-9 and TRBJ1-1; D unresolved. Germline CDR1 and CDR2: SEHNR and FQNEAQ (reference sequence). Trimming removed 0 bases from V and 1 base from J, with 12 bases in between. CDR3 length: 16 residues. Using reference TRBV7-9 and TRBJ1-1 for the parts outside the CDR3, the full variable domain is DTGVSQNPRHKITKRGQNVTFRCDPISEHNRLYWYRQTLGQGPEFLTYFQNEAQLEKSRLLSDRFSAERPKGSFSTLEIQRTEQGDSAMYLCASSLAPTYANTEAFFGQGTRLTVV.

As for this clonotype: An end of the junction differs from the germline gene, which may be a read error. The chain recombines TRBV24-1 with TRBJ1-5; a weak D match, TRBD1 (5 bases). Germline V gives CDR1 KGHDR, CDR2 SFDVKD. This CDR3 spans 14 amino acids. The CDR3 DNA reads TGTGCCACCAGGGGACCCTCCGACAATCCGCCCCAGCATTTT. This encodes CATRGPSDNPPQHF.

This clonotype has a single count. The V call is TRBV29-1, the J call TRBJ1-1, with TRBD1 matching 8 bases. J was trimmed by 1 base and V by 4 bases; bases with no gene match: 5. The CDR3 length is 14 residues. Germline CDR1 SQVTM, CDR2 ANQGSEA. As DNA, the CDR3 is TGCAGCGTTGCCACAGGGGGGGGGAACACTGAAGCTTTCTTT. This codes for CSVATGGGNTEAFF.

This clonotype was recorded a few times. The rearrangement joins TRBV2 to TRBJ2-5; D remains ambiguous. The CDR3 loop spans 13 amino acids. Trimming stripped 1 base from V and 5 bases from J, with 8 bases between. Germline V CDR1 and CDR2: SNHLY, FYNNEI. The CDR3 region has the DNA TGTGCCAGCAGTGAAGACAGAACGGAGACCCAGTACTTC. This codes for CASSEDRTETQYF. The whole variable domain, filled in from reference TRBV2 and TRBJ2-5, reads EPEVTQTPSHQVTQMGQEVILRCVPISNHLYFYWYRQILGQKVEFLVSFYNNEISEKSEIFDDQFSVERPDGSNFTLKIRSTKLEDSAMYFCASSEDRTETQYFGPGTRLLVL.